What follows are 26 T cell receptor beta chains derived from one specimen sequenced in a study of blood T cell repertoires in COVID-19. Clones were read by immunoSEQ multiplex PCR, and TCRdb kept only the in-frame ones, dropping some. The sample carries about 310,000 clones, 90% recorded once. Sequenced material: peripheral blood. All receptors derive from a woman in her thirties or forties with COVID-19, enrolled during active disease.

This chain uses TRBV5-5 with TRBJ1-5; 9 bases align to TRBD1. The CDR3 covers 15 residues. J was trimmed by 4 bases and V by 4 bases; bases with no gene match: 6. Germline V gene lookup returns CDR1 SGHKS and CDR2 YYEKEE (reference sequence). DNA for the CDR3: TGTGCCAGCAGCCGGACAGGGGTTAGGAATCAGCCCCAGCATTTT. Translated: CASSRTGVRNQPQHF.

The chain combines TRBV12-1 with TRBJ1-1. TRBV12-1 constitutes a pseudogene. The CDR3 consists of 14 residues. This CDR3 is CASSFQQRDTEAFF. The CDR3 DNA is TGTGCCAGCAGCTTCCAGCAGAGGGACACTGAAGCTTTCTTT.

CDR3 in amino acids: CSVQGSAEAFF. The CDR3 DNA follows: TGCAGCGTTCAGGGGAGTGCTGAAGCTTTCTTT. V gene TRBV29-1 combines with J gene TRBJ1-1, with a weak D call TRBD1 (6 bases). The CDR3 runs 11 residues. Per germline, CDR1 SQVTM and CDR2 ANQGSEA. V lost 5 bases and J 6 bases, leaving 10 bases between the germline ends.

This chain joins TRBV19 and TRBJ1-5; TRBD1 might be the D (5 bases). CDR1 is LNHDA and CDR2 is SQIVND in the germline V gene (reference sequence). The CDR3 contains 16 residues. The germline V and J ends were trimmed by 4 bases and 0 bases, with 13 bases remaining between them. This chain's CDR3 is CASSTRRDYSNQPQHF. The CDR3 region has the DNA TGTGCCAGTAGTACCCGCCGGGACTATAGCAATCAGCCCCAGCATTTT.

This rearrangement joins TRBV27 to TRBJ2-7; the match to TRBD1 covers 9 bases. The CDR3 covers 14 residues. Trimming removed 4 bases from V and 4 bases from J; junction bases left unmatched: 5. Germline values: CDR1 MNHEY, CDR2 SMNVEV (reference sequence). The CDR3 region is CASSSTGGVYEQYF. The CDR3 DNA reads TGTGCCAGCAGTTCGACAGGGGGAGTATACGAGCAGTACTTC.

The chain combines TRBV9 with TRBJ1-4; unclear D gene. Germline assignment: CDR1 SGDLS and CDR2 YYNGEE. V shed 0 bases and J shed 8 bases, with 11 bases lying between them. This CDR3 spans 14 amino acids. This CDR3 is CASSVAPSREKLFF. The CDR3 DNA reads as TGTGCCAGCAGCGTAGCTCCTAGTCGGGAAAAACTGTTTTTT.

This chain connects TRBV6-6 to TRBJ1-1, with 10 positions matching TRBD1. The CDR3 is 15 amino acids. Germline loops: CDR1 MNHNY, CDR2 SVGAGI (reference sequence). With 7 bases clipped from V and 5 bases from J, the junction kept 10 bases outside the gene matches. CDR3 protein: CASTDGDRGGTEAFF. In nucleotides, the CDR3 is TGTGCCAGCACCGACGGGGACAGGGGTGGGACTGAAGCTTTCTTT.

The rearrangement links TRBV9 to TRBJ2-6; TRBD1 matches at 8 bases. The length of the CDR3 is 16 residues. Unmatched junction bases numbered 5, after V lost 4 bases and J lost 2 bases. Germline V gene data show CDR1 as SGDLS and CDR2 as YYNGEE. DNA of the CDR3: TGTGCCAGCAGCCTAGGACAGGGCCCTGGGGCCAACGTCCTGACTTTC. It codes for CASSLGQGPGANVLTF. Using reference TRBV9 and TRBJ2-6 for the parts outside the CDR3, the full variable domain is DSGVTQTPKHLITATGQRVTLRCSPRSGDLSVYWYQQSLDQGLQFLIQYYNGEERAKGNILERFSAQQFPDLHSELNLSSLELGDSALYFCASSLGQGPGANVLTFGAGSRLTVL.

Of note for this clone: Other DNA sequences in the sample encode the same CDR3. This sequence joins TRBV2 and TRBJ1-1; 9 nucleotides match TRBD1. The CDR3 runs 14 residues. Unmatched junction bases numbered 3, after V lost 6 bases and J lost 1 base. The germline V gene has CDR1 SNHLY and CDR2 FYNNEI. The CDR3 nucleotides are TGTGCCAGCAGAAGGGACAGGGCGAACACTGAAGCTTTCTTT. This codes for CASRRDRANTEAFF.

This chain uses TRBV28 with TRBJ1-1; the match to TRBD1 covers 10 bases. V shed 5 bases, J shed 3 bases, and the junction held 3 bases outside the gene matches. The CDR3 runs 14 residues. Germline CDR1 reads MDHEN; CDR2 reads SYDVKM. The CDR3 nucleotides read TGTGCCAGCAGTGAAGGGACAGGGGACACTGAAGCTTTCTTT. It yields the protein CASSEGTGDTEAFF.

The chain is built from TRBV7-9 and TRBJ1-6, with a weak D call TRBD1 (6 bases). V lost 5 bases to trimming and J lost 2 bases, with 16 bases between them. The CDR3 length is 17 residues. The germline V gene encodes CDR1 SEHNR and CDR2 FQNEAQ (reference sequence). The CDR3: CASSPGQSSPYNSPLHF. Written as DNA, the CDR3 is TGTGCCAGCAGCCCTGGACAGTCGAGCCCCTATAATTCACCCCTCCACTTT.

This chain uses TRBV5-1 with TRBJ2-3, with 7 bases fitting TRBD2. Germline-derived CDR1 and CDR2 are SGHRS and YFSETQ. Trimming took 5 bases from V and 0 from J; bases not matched to a gene: 9. The CDR3 is 16 residues long. The CDR3 loop is CASSFLSGSSTDTQYF. The DNA of the CDR3 is TGCGCCAGCAGTTTCCTTAGCGGGTCTAGCACAGATACGCAGTATTTT.

J is TRBJ2-3 and V is TRBV5-1; 9 bases are a match to TRBD2. CDR1 is SGHRS and CDR2 is YFSETQ in the germline V gene. The CDR3 extends over 16 amino acids. V shed 3 bases, J shed 0 bases, and the junction held 5 bases outside the gene matches. This CDR3 reads CASSSSSGSSTDTQYF. CDR3 in DNA: TGCGCCAGCAGCTCGAGTAGCGGGAGTAGCACAGATACGCAGTATTTT.

CDR3 loop: CASSEGGRGTYEQYF. DNA of the CDR3: TGTGCCAGCAGTGAAGGAGGGCGGGGGACGTACGAGCAGTACTTC. V gene TRBV2 combines with J gene TRBJ2-7; 7 bases are shared with TRBD2. This CDR3 has 15 amino acids. V dropped 1 base and J dropped 4; count of bases not matched to a gene: 7. The germline gives CDR1 SNHLY, CDR2 FYNNEI.

A note on this clone: The sample contains more than one DNA sequence encoding this CDR3. This chain links TRBV5-1 with TRBJ2-3; D might be TRBD2 (5 bases). Germline V lookup: CDR1 SGHRS, CDR2 YFSETQ. The CDR3 length is 13 residues. V was pared by 0 bases and J by 3 bases, with 5 bases between. CDR3 sequence: CASSLGGTDTQYF. The CDR3 nucleotides read TGCGCCAGCAGCTTGGGCGGGACAGATACGCAGTATTTT.

In its sample, this clone was seen once. This chain uses TRBV29-1 with TRBJ2-1; 7 bases map to TRBD1. Germline CDR1 and CDR2: SQVTM and ANQGSEA. V was pared by 4 bases and J by 0 bases, with 0 bases of the junction left unmatched. The CDR3 is 13 residues long. Here the CDR3 DNA reads TGCAGCGTTGCAGGGGGCTCCTACAATGAGCAGTTCTTC. It is translated as CSVAGGSYNEQFF.

This rearrangement joins TRBV27 to TRBJ2-3, with unresolved D. Germline CDR1 reads MNHEY; CDR2 reads SMNVEV (reference sequence). V was clipped by 5 bases and J by 4 bases, with 13 bases between them. This CDR3 spans 14 amino acids. For the CDR3, the DNA is TGTGCCAGCAGTACTGACTCCTGGGCAGATACGCAGTATTTT. Amino acids: CASSTDSWADTQYF.

This clone was observed a handful of times. The chain links TRBV19 to TRBJ1-5; D is perhaps TRBD1 (6 bases). CDR3 length: 16 amino acids. CDR1 is LNHDA, CDR2 SQIVND, per germline (reference sequence). Between the trimmed V and J ends, which lost 5 bases and 3 bases, there was a span of 17 bases. This CDR3 reads CASSPNPTGNNQPQHF. DNA for the CDR3: TGTGCCAGTAGTCCAAACCCGACAGGAAACAATCAGCCCCAGCATTTT.

This chain joins TRBV18 and TRBJ1-2; possibly TRBD1 for D (5 bases). CDR1 and CDR2 (germline): KGHSH, LQKENI. CDR3 length equals 15 residues. With 3 bases removed from V and 7 bases from J, the gap between germline ends came to 18 bases. The CDR3 nucleotides are TGTGCCAGCTCACCCTCGCGGGGGGAATCTGGTGGCTACACCTTC. It codes for CASSPSRGESGGYTF.

The genes are TRBV24-1 and TRBJ1-2, with D maybe TRBD1 (6 bases). Germline CDR1 reads KGHDR; CDR2 reads SFDVKD. The CDR3 consists of 14 residues. V lost 6 bases and J 2 bases, leaving 12 bases between the germline ends. The CDR3 DNA reads as TGTGCCACCAGTTCGTTTGGACAGAACTATGGCTACACCTTC. This sequence encodes CATSSFGQNYGYTF.

The gene calls are TRBV7-9 and TRBJ1-2; TRBD1 aligns across 7 bases. The germline V gene encodes CDR1 SEHNR and CDR2 FQNEAQ (reference sequence). The CDR3 covers 13 residues. V dropped 5 bases and J dropped 4; count of bases not matched to a gene: 4. The DNA for the CDR3 is TGTGCCAGCAGCATACAGGGGCCCTATGGCTACACCTTC. As protein: CASSIQGPYGYTF.

This clone has a handful of counts. The rearrangement uses TRBV5-1 and TRBJ2-1; 13 bases are shared with TRBD2. Germline V CDR1 and CDR2: SGHRS, YFSETQ. The CDR3 covers 16 residues. V dropped 0 bases and J dropped 8; count of bases not matched to a gene: 5. The CDR3 DNA reads TGCGCCAGCAGCTTGGCCGGGACTAGCGGGGTAGATGAGCAGTTCTTC. It is translated as CASSLAGTSGVDEQFF. Complete variable domain (other parts from reference TRBV5-1 and TRBJ2-1): KAGVTQTPRYLIKTRGQQVTLSCSPISGHRSVSWYQQTPGQGLQFLFEYFSETQRNKGNFPGRFSGRQFSNSRSEMNVSTLELGDSALYLCASSLAGTSGVDEQFFGPGTRLTVL.

The rearrangement uses TRBV28 and TRBJ2-7, with D perhaps matching TRBD2 (5 bases). With 7 bases removed from V and 0 bases from J, the gap between germline ends came to 13 bases. In germline, CDR1 is MDHEN, CDR2 SYDVKM. This CDR3 comprises 14 residues. CDR3 sequence (DNA): TGTGCCAGCATCACCGCGGGCTACTCCTACGAGCAGTACTTC. Translated, it gives CASITAGYSYEQYF.

The chain employs TRBV7-2 and TRBJ2-6, with D unresolved. Germline V CDR1 and CDR2: SGHTA, FQGNSA. The CDR3 runs 14 residues. Between the trimmed V and J ends, which lost 4 bases and 0 bases, there was a span of 4 bases. The CDR3 nucleotides read TGTGCCAGCAGCTCAGACTCTGGGGCCAACGTCCTGACTTTC. Its protein product is CASSSDSGANVLTF.

This rearrangement joins TRBV7-2 to TRBJ1-6; TRBD1 aligns across 7 bases. Germline V gives CDR1 SGHTA, CDR2 FQGNSA. This CDR3 is built from 14 residues. Germline trimming cut 5 bases from V and 6 bases from J; bases unmatched to any gene: 4. CDR3 region: CASSPQGINSPLHF. In nucleotides, the CDR3 is TGTGCCAGCAGCCCACAGGGGATTAATTCACCCCTCCACTTT.

The gene calls are TRBV7-9 and TRBJ1-3; D ambiguous. V lost 8 bases, J lost 8 bases, and 10 bases lay in between. CDR1 SEHNR and CDR2 FQNEAQ come from the germline V gene (reference sequence). CDR3 length equals 11 residues. The CDR3 spells CASPSPYTIYF. The CDR3 DNA reads as TGTGCCAGCCCCTCCCCTTACACCATATATTTT.